The source of this T cell receptor beta chain is a study of control samples from healthy donors and cancer patients. The V gene's germline CDR1 is SGHVS and CDR2 FNYEAQ. Trimming left V 0 bases short and J 4 bases short, with 16 bases between. The CDR3 loop spans 17 amino acids. Libraries were prepared by immunoSEQ multiplex PCR; TCRdb keeps only in-frame clonotypes and omits some of them. Here the sample spans over 150,000 clones, roughly 94% being singletons. This clonotype was obtained from a man aged 35-49 years in good health. Sequencing input: blood. The chain joins TRBV7-6 to TRBJ1-3; D remains unclear. The CDR3 nucleotides are TGTGCCAGCAGCTTAGCGCAATCAGTCGGCCTCGGAAACACCATATATTTT. Translation: CASSLAQSVGLGNTIYF.